The present entry profiles one T cell receptor (beta chain) with its context. This record comes from a study of blood T cell repertoires in COVID-19. Ages ranged from roughly 18 to 100 years, with residence in some 25 US areas. Assay used: immunoSEQ multiplex PCR; TCRdb lists only in-frame clones, some missing. This table has approximately 220,000 clones, 80% appearing once. The V end lost 8 bases, the J end lost 1 base, and 20 bases lay between the germline ends. The CDR3 consists of 16 residues. Germline CDR1 and CDR2: MNHEY and SMNVEV (reference sequence). This TCR derives from a woman aged 40 to 50 with acute COVID-19. Material for sequencing was PBMCs or T cells enriched from blood (not recorded which). The chain uses TRBV27 and TRBJ1-2; TRBD1 is a possible D gene (6 bases). CDR3 bases: TGTGCCAGCTCTTCCACACCGGACAGATTTAACTATGGCTACACCTTC. Translation: CASSSTPDRFNYGYTF.